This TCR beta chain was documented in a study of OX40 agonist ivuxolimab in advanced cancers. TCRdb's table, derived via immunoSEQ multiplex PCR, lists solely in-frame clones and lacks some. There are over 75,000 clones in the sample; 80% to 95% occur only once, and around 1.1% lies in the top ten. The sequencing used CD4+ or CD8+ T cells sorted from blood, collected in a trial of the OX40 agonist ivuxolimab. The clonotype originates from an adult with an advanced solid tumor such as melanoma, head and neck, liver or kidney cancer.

This CDR3 is CASSYWSGANVLTF. Here the CDR3 DNA reads TGTGCCAGCAGTTACTGGTCTGGGGCCAACGTCCTGACTTTC. The rearrangement joins TRBV6-6 to TRBJ2-6; D not resolved. Per germline, CDR1 MNHNY and CDR2 SVGAGI (reference sequence). The CDR3 has 14 amino acids. The germline V and J ends were trimmed by 1 base and 1 base, with 2 bases remaining between them.